This T cell receptor (beta chain) came from a study of shared clonotypes between healthy human individuals. The study ran the assay at deep level. Data came from immunoSEQ multiplex PCR; TCRdb stores just in-frame clones and leaves some out. The sample includes under 2,500,000 clones, approximately 94% of them seen just once. A remark on this clone: The antigen remains unidentified.

Researchers partitioned CD4+ cells into CD45RA+ naive and CD45RA-negative memory subsets. V was cut by 1 base and J by 6 bases, with 15 bases left in between. The germline V gene encodes CDR1 SEHNR and CDR2 FQNEAQ (reference sequence). The CDR3 has 15 residues. Overall study findings and caveats: The study drew on few donors, limiting represented genetic and exposure-history diversity. As a rule, naive subsets had a larger estimated richness than memory subsets.

Source material: naive CD4+ T cells sorted from blood. The subset: CD45RA+ positively selected. This clonotype originated in a man between 18 and 35 years old in good health. The rearrangement links TRBV7-9 to TRBJ1-2, with D perhaps TRBD1 (6 bases). CDR3 in DNA: TGTGCCAGCAGCTTAGAGGAGGGGGTACGAGATGGCTACACCTTC. It codes for CASSLEEGVRDGYTF. The variable domain in full, completed from reference TRBV7-9 and TRBJ1-2, reads DTGVSQNPRHKITKRGQNVTFRCDPISEHNRLYWYRQTLGQGPEFLTYFQNEAQLEKSRLLSDRFSAERPKGSFSTLEIQRTEQGDSAMYLCASSLEEGVRDGYTFGSGTRLTVV.